The sample holds a few counts of the clone carrying this T cell receptor (beta chain). V shed 8 bases and J shed 1 base, with 15 bases lying between them. The CDR3 sequence is 14 residues long. Germline loops: CDR1 MNHNS, CDR2 SASEGT. The data were produced by immunoSEQ multiplex PCR, yet TCRdb's version contains in-frame clones alone and is incomplete. The sample contains roughly 35,000 clones, just over 90% of which appear only once. The data belong to a study of T cells in tuberculosis. Overall study: In South Africa, adults with active tuberculosis were compared with IGRA-negative and latently infected IGRA-positive adolescents.

Sample time point: new active TB diagnosis, blood taken before or within 7 days of starting treatment. This material consisted of PBMCs, taken at tuberculosis diagnosis. This clonotype was obtained from an adult with tuberculosis. Some clones in this sample may be carry-over from other donors' samples. The chain recombines TRBV6-1 with TRBJ2-7, with D possibly being TRBD1 (6 bases). The CDR3 nucleotides read TGTGCCAGCCGAGGGGCAGGGGAATCCTACGAGCAGTACTTC. Its translation: CASRGAGESYEQYF.